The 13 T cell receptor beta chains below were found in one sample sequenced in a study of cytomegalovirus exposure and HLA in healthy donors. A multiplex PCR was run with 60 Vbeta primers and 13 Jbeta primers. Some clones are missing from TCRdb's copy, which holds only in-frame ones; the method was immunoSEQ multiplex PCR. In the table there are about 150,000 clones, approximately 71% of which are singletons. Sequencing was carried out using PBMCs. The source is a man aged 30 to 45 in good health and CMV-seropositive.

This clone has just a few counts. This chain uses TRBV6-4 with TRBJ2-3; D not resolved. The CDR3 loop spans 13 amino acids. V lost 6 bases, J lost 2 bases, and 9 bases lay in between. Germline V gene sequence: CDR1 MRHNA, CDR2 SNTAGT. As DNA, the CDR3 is TGTGCCAGCAGCCCCGACACCACAGATACGCAGTATTTT. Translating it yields CASSPDTTDTQYF.

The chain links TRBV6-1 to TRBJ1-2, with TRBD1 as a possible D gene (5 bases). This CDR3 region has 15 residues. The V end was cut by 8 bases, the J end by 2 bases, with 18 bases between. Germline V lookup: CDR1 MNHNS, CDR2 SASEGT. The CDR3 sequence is CASSSTGLLNYGYTF. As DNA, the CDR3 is TGTGCCAGCTCCTCAACGGGACTCCTGAACTATGGCTACACCTTC.

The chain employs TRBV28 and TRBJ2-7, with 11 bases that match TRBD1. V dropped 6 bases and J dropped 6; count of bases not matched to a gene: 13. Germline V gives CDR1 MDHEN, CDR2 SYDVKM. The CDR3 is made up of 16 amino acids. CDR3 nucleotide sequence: TGTGCCAGCAGGCCCGGACAGGGGGCCCTATGGGGCGAGCAGTACTTC. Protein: CASRPGQGALWGEQYF.

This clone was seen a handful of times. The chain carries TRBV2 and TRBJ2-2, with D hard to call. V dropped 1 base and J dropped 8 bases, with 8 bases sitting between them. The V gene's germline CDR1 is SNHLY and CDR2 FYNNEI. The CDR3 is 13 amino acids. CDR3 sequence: CASSEGAVGELFF. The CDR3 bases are TGTGCCAGCAGTGAAGGGGCAGTTGGGGAGCTGTTTTTT.

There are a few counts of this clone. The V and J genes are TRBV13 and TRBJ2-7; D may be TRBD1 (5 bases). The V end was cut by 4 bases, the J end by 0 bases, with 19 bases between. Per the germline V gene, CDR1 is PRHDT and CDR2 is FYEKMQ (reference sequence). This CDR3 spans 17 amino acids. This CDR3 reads CASSSSPLGDPSYEQYF. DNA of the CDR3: TGTGCCAGCAGCTCAAGCCCATTAGGGGATCCCTCCTACGAGCAGTACTTC. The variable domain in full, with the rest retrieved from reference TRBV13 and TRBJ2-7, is AAGVIQSPRHLIKEKRETATLKCYPIPRHDTVYWYQQGPGQDPQFLISFYEKMQSDKGSIPDRFSAQQFSDYHSELNMSSLELGDSALYFCASSSSPLGDPSYEQYFGPGTRLTVT.

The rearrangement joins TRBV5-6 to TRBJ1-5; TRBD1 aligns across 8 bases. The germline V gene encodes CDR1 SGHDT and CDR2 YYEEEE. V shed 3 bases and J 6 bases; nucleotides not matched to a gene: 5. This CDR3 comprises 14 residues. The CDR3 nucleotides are TGTGCCAGCAGCTCGACAGGGGTTAGTCAGCCCCAGCATTTT. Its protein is CASSSTGVSQPQHF. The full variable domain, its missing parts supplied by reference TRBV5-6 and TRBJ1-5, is DAGVTQSPTHLIKTRGQQVTLRCSPKSGHDTVSWYQQALGQGPQFIFQYYEEEERQRGNFPDRFSGHQFPNYSSELNVNALLLGDSALYLCASSSTGVSQPQHFGDGTRLSIL.

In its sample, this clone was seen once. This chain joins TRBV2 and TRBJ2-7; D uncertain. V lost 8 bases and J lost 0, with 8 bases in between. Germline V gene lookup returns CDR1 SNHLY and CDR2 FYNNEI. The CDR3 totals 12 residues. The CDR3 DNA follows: TGTGCCAGCTCGCGGAACTCCTACGAGCAGTACTTC. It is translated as CASSRNSYEQYF.

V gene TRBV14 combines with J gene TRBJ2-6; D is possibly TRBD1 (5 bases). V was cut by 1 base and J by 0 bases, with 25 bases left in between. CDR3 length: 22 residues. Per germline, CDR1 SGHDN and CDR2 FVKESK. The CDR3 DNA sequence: TGTGCCAGCAGCCAAGCATGGAACGGCGTAGGGGCCCACCGCTCTGGGGCCAACGTCCTGACTTTC. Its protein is CASSQAWNGVGAHRSGANVLTF.

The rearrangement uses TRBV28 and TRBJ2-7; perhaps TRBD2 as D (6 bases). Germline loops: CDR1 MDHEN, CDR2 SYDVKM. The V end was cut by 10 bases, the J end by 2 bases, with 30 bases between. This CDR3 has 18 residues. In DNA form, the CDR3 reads TGTGCCACCGACCACCCTTCTGGGCCCTACGGGGGAACCTACGAGCAGTACTTC. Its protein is CATDHPSGPYGGTYEQYF.

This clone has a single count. The CDR3 bases are TGCGCCAGCAGCCAACTCCAAGCGGGAGGGCCGAAAGATACGCAGTATTTT. It translates to CASSQLQAGGPKDTQYF. The chain couples TRBV4-1 to TRBJ2-3; 10 nucleotides agree with TRBD2. CDR1 is MGHRA and CDR2 is YSYEKL in the germline V gene. The V and J ends lost 2 bases and 5 bases, in that order; junction bases with no gene match: 10. The CDR3 has 17 residues.

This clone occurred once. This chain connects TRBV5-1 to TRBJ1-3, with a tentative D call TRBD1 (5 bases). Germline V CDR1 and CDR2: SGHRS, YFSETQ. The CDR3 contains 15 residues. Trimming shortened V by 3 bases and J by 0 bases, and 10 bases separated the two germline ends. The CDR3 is CASSSQGYSGNTIYF. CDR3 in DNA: TGCGCCAGCAGCTCTCAGGGATACTCTGGAAACACCATATATTTT.

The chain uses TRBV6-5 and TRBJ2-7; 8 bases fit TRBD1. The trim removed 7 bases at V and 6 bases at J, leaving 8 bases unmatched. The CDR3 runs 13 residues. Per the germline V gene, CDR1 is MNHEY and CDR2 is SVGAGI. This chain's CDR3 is CASIGTGSTEQYF. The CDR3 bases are TGTGCCAGCATCGGGACAGGCTCAACCGAGCAGTACTTC.

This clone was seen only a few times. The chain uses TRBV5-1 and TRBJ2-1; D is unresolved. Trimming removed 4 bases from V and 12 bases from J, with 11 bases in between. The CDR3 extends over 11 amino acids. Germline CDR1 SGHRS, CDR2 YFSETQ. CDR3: CASSLSEAQFF. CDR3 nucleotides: TGCGCCAGCAGCCTGTCCGAGGCGCAGTTCTTC.